This T cell receptor (beta chain) appears in the sequencing data of a study of T cell repertoires in cytomegalovirus infection. Study at large: CMV infection and matching HLA type were both indicated by public TCR beta signatures.

Trimming cost V 5 bases and J 3 bases, with 12 bases left between them. The CDR3 length is 14 residues. Germline assignment: CDR1 MDHEN and CDR2 SYDVKM. In TCRdb, the reads were re-called with MiXCR into one record per CDR3 protein. The sample shows about 700,000 distinct CDR3 sequences, around a third of them seen only once. Concerning this clonotype itself: The antigen is unknown.

The chain couples TRBV28 to TRBJ2-3, with D hard to call. This clonotype originated in a human donor in good health (CMV status not recorded). Some clones in this sample may be carry-over from other donors' samples. Source: cultured PBMCs, taken from culture after CMV antigen stimulation. The CDR3 bases are TGTGCCAGCAGTATGACGCTTATAACAGATACGCAGTATTTT. Its protein product is CASSMTLITDTQYF.